The 17 T cell receptor beta chains below were found in one sample sequenced in a study of blood T cell repertoires in COVID-19. TCRdb's table, derived via immunoSEQ multiplex PCR, lists solely in-frame clones and lacks some. The data contain some 180,000 clones, around 90% of them seen just once; the ten biggest clones take up roughly 21%. The sample comprised peripheral blood. These receptors were collected from a man aged 55 to 69 with active or convalescent COVID-19.

As concerns this clone: This specimen includes other DNA sequences encoding the same CDR3. For the CDR3, the DNA is TGTGCCAGCAGCCCGGGATTGAACACTGAAGCTTTCTTT. Protein sequence: CASSPGLNTEAFF. J is TRBJ1-1 and V is TRBV6-5; D gene ambiguous. The CDR3 length is 13 residues. The germline V gene has CDR1 MNHEY and CDR2 SVGAGI. Trimming cost V 6 bases and J 0 bases, with 8 bases left between them.

The chain uses TRBV19 and TRBJ2-1, with 11 bases fitting TRBD2. Germline CDR1 LNHDA, CDR2 SQIVND (reference sequence). J was trimmed by 1 base and V by 7 bases; bases with no gene match: 15. The CDR3 runs 19 residues. In nucleotides, the CDR3 is TGTGCCAGTATCCCTGCGGCCCTAGCGGGGGGCAAGTCCTACAATGAGCAGTTCTTC. The encoded protein is CASIPAALAGGKSYNEQFF.

The chain has TRBV6-5 and TRBJ2-7; D is perhaps TRBD1 (6 bases). The V end lost 6 bases, the J end lost 4 bases, and 19 bases lay between the germline ends. The CDR3 sequence is 15 residues long. Germline CDR1 is MNHEY and CDR2 is SVGAGI. The CDR3 region has the DNA TGTGCCAGCAGCGGCCCGAGAGGGGGTAGGTACGAGCAGTACTTC. Protein sequence: CASSGPRGGRYEQYF.

The chain carries TRBV3-1 (or the pseudogene TRBV3-2) and TRBJ1-5, with a possible D match to TRBD1 (5 bases). The ends were cut back, 4 bases at V and 2 bases at J, with 18 bases in the middle. The CDR3 extends over 17 amino acids. Germline V gene data show CDR1 as LGHDT and CDR2 as YNNKEL (reference sequence). The CDR3 DNA sequence: TGTGCCAGCAGCCGCTCATCCAGGGAATCGGGCAATCAGCCCCAGCATTTT. It encodes CASSRSSRESGNQPQHF.

The V call is TRBV3-1 (or the pseudogene TRBV3-2), the J call TRBJ1-6; no firm D call. The length of the CDR3 is 15 residues. Between the trimmed V and J ends, which lost 1 base and 4 bases, there was a span of 8 bases. The germline CDR1 and CDR2 sequences are LGHDT and YNNKEL (reference sequence). The CDR3 loop is CASSQGFSYNSPLHF. For the CDR3, the DNA is TGTGCCAGCAGCCAAGGTTTCAGTTATAATTCACCCCTCCACTTT.

V gene TRBV2 combines with J gene TRBJ2-5; D gene ambiguous. Per the germline V gene, CDR1 is SNHLY and CDR2 is FYNNEI. The length of the CDR3 is 13 residues. V lost 7 bases and J lost 2, with 11 bases in between. The CDR3 nucleotides are TGTGCCAGCACTCGGGTCTTACAAGAGACCCAGTACTTC. It yields the protein CASTRVLQETQYF.

The CDR3 DNA is TGTGCCAGCAGACCGACAGGGACCTATAATTCACCCCTCCACTTT. Translating it yields CASRPTGTYNSPLHF. The chain combines TRBV6-6 with TRBJ1-6; 7 nucleotides agree with TRBD1. This CDR3 contains 15 residues. CDR1 and CDR2 (germline): MNHNY, SVGAGI (reference sequence). J lost 2 bases, V lost 6 bases, and 4 bases had no gene match.

This chain links TRBV27 with TRBJ1-2, with 8 positions matching TRBD1. Germline values: CDR1 MNHEY, CDR2 SMNVEV (reference sequence). CDR3 length: 14 amino acids. J lost 2 bases, V lost 5 bases, and 4 bases had no gene match. CDR3 nucleotides: TGTGCCAGCAGTCCAAGGGACAGGAACTATGGCTACACCTTC. Its translation is CASSPRDRNYGYTF.

This chain links TRBV2 with TRBJ1-5; TRBD1 matches 7 bases. V dropped 0 bases and J dropped 5; count of bases not matched to a gene: 4. The CDR3 contains 15 residues. Per germline, CDR1 SNHLY and CDR2 FYNNEI. The CDR3 DNA reads as TGTGCCAGCAGTGAAGCGATAGGGGGCCATCAGCCCCAGCATTTT. Protein product: CASSEAIGGHQPQHF.

V gene TRBV5-1 combines with J gene TRBJ2-5; TRBD1 is a possible D gene (6 bases). The germline CDR1 and CDR2 sequences are SGHRS and YFSETQ. Trimming took 0 bases from V and 5 from J, leaving 20 bases between them. CDR3 size: 17 residues. CDR3 nucleotides: TGCGCCAGCAGCTTGGCGGTGCAGGGGTTATTTAGGGAGACCCAGTACTTC. Amino acid sequence: CASSLAVQGLFRETQYF.

The chain couples TRBV3-1 (or the pseudogene TRBV3-2) to TRBJ1-5, with D maybe TRBD1 (5 bases). CDR1 LGHDT and CDR2 YNNKEL come from the germline V gene (reference sequence). Trimming took off 5 bases at V and 4 bases at J, with 9 bases between the two ends. The CDR3 totals 13 residues. In DNA, the CDR3 is TGTGCCAGCAGCACCCGACAGAATCAGCCCCAGCATTTT. This encodes CASSTRQNQPQHF.

The chain carries TRBV6-5 and TRBJ1-6, with D possibly matching TRBD1 (5 bases). Trimming shortened V by 6 bases and J by 7 bases, and 13 bases separated the two germline ends. The germline V gene encodes CDR1 MNHEY and CDR2 SVGAGI. The length of the CDR3 is 14 residues. The chain's CDR3 is CASRAGNGNSPLHF. The CDR3 DNA is TGTGCCAGCAGGGCAGGGAACGGGAATTCACCCCTCCACTTT.

This clone was seen more than once but under ten times. The chain uses TRBV25-1 and TRBJ2-1; 11 bases align to TRBD1. CDR1 and CDR2 (germline): MGHDK, SYGVNS. The CDR3 extends over 16 amino acids. The V segment lost 0 bases and the J segment 7 bases; nucleotides outside the gene matches: 5. The CDR3: CASSEYGQGARNEQFF. CDR3 DNA sequence: TGTGCCAGCAGTGAATACGGACAGGGGGCGAGAAATGAGCAGTTCTTC.

The sample holds one count of this clone. V gene TRBV5-1 combines with J gene TRBJ1-1; D unclear. Between the trimmed V and J ends, which lost 1 base and 0 bases, there was a span of 7 bases. The germline V gene has CDR1 SGHRS and CDR2 YFSETQ. The CDR3 sequence is 14 residues long. The CDR3 region is CASSLYGVNTEAFF. In DNA, the CDR3 is TGCGCCAGCAGCTTGTACGGAGTGAACACTGAAGCTTTCTTT.

A few counts support this clone. The sample contains more than one DNA sequence encoding this CDR3. This chain joins TRBV6-5 and TRBJ2-7; 9 bases line up with TRBD2. V lost 0 bases, J lost 3 bases, and 3 bases stayed unmatched. The germline CDR1 and CDR2 sequences are MNHEY and SVGAGI. This CDR3 has 15 residues. CDR3 bases: TGTGCCAGCAGTTACTCTAGCGGGGGAATCTACGAGCAGTACTTC. Translated, it gives CASSYSSGGIYEQYF.

The V and J genes are TRBV2 and TRBJ2-2; 12 nucleotides match TRBD1. From germline, CDR1 is SNHLY and CDR2 FYNNEI. J lost 4 bases, V lost 6 bases, and 3 bases had no gene match. The CDR3 is 15 amino acids. The CDR3 DNA is TGTGCCAGCAGGGGGACAGGGGGCGGCACCGGGGAGCTGTTTTTT. It yields the protein CASRGTGGGTGELFF.

The chain has TRBV29-1 and TRBJ1-4; 10 nucleotides match TRBD1. The CDR3 consists of 16 residues. Germline CDR1 and CDR2: SQVTM and ANQGSEA. The J segment lost 8 bases and the V segment lost 7 bases, leaving 16 bases of the junction unmatched. The CDR3 sequence is CSARSPRGTGEEKLFF. CDR3 in DNA: TGCAGCGCCCGATCCCCGAGAGGGACAGGGGAGGAAAAACTGTTTTTT.